Listed below are T cell receptor beta chains from one sample, sequenced in a study of blood T cell repertoires in COVID-19. Some clones are missing from TCRdb's copy, which holds only in-frame ones; the method was immunoSEQ multiplex PCR. The data show approximately 54,000 clones, roughly nine tenths seen once. Input material: peripheral blood. The receptors originated from a middle-aged woman with active COVID-19. Each CDR3 is given with its conserved first and last residue. The D gene is left open where the match is weak. Clone size is shown for a subset of rows, as once, few, many or a class of expanded clone.

clone size | D gene | J gene | CDR3 length | V gene | CDR3 protein | CDR3 DNA
- | TRBD2 | TRBJ2-5 | 16 | TRBV2 | CASSGASGGLGETQYF | TGTGCCAGCAGTGGGGCTAGCGGGGGATTGGGAGAGACCCAGTACTTC
- | - | TRBJ2-2 | 17 | TRBV5-1 | CASTLQGGGHNTGELFF | TGCGCCAGCACCCTTCAGGGTGGGGGACACAACACCGGGGAGCTGTTTTTT
- | TRBD1 | TRBJ1-4 | 13 | TRBV19 | CASRTGQNEKLFF | TGTGCCAGTCGGACAGGGCAGAATGAAAAACTGTTTTTT
- | - | TRBJ1-1 | 14 | TRBV19 | CASSRARANTEAFF | TGTGCCAGTAGTAGGGCCAGAGCGAACACTGAAGCTTTCTTT
- | - | TRBJ2-7 | 13 | TRBV11-2 | CASSLGQNYEQYF | TGTGCCAGCAGCTTAGGACAAAACTACGAGCAGTACTTC
once | - | TRBJ2-5 | 18 | TRBV4-1 | CASSQDHETARFQETQYF | TGCGCCAGCAGCCAAGATCACGAAACAGCTCGGTTCCAAGAGACCCAGTACTTC
- | TRBD2 | TRBJ2-7 | 20 | TRBV6-6 | CASSSNRPGLAGVSSYEQYF | TGTGCCAGCAGCTCGAATAGACCGGGACTAGCGGGGGTTAGCTCCTACGAGCAGTACTTC
- | - | TRBJ1-3 | 15 | TRBV11-3 | CASSLRLGEGNTIYF | TGTGCCAGCAGCTTAAGACTCGGAGAAGGAAACACCATATATTTT
few | TRBD1 | TRBJ1-2 | 14 | TRBV3-1/TRBV3-2 | CASSQPDRAGGYTF | TGTGCCAGCAGCCAGCCGGACAGGGCGGGTGGCTACACCTTC
- | TRBD1 | TRBJ2-7 | 16 | TRBV2 | CASSEDTGTGGYEQYF | TGTGCCAGCAGCGAAGACACCGGGACAGGGGGCTACGAGCAGTACTTC
- | TRBD1 | TRBJ2-7 | 15 | TRBV5-4 | CASSRPQGTSDEQYF | TGTGCCAGCAGCAGACCACAGGGGACCTCGGACGAGCAGTACTTC
few | - | TRBJ2-2 | 13 | TRBV7-9 | CASSLDNNGELFF | TGTGCCAGCAGCTTAGATAATAACGGGGAGCTGTTTTTT